There are a few counts of the clone carrying this T cell receptor beta chain. Antigen: not known. Other nucleotide sequences in the sample specify the same CDR3. The data stem from a study of shared clonotypes between healthy human individuals. Study-wide results and caveats: Sampling covered nothing but blood. Tissue TCR repertoires likely differ from those found in blood.

CD8 cells regarded as naive lacked CD45RO, were positively chosen for CCR7, and omitted terminally differentiated effector memory CD45RA+ cells. The donors, healthy adults who were HIV-negative, had experienced no recent acute infections or vaccinations. Authors' analysis steps: ImmunoSEQ yielded junction-only sequences lacking quality scores, so filtering differed. Profiled with immunoSEQ multiplex PCR; TCRdb holds only in-frame clones, not every one. The D gene and trimming were derived from the DNA, and the V and J assignments and clone size from that table. The sample yields approximately 600,000 clones, approximately 95% seen once. Germline V gene lookup returns CDR1 SGHNT and CDR2 YYREEE (reference sequence). This CDR3 is 14 amino acids long. V dropped 2 bases and J dropped 4 bases, with 12 bases sitting between them.

The TCR comes from a woman aged 25 to 39 in good health. The rearrangement links TRBV5-4 to TRBJ1-1, with D maybe TRBD1 (6 bases). Sequencing was carried out using naive CD8+ T cells sorted from blood. Here the CDR3 reads CASSLGGGSTEAFF. Written as DNA, the CDR3 is TGTGCCAGCAGCTTAGGGGGAGGTAGCACTGAAGCTTTCTTT. The variable domain in full, with the rest retrieved from reference TRBV5-4 and TRBJ1-1, is ETGVTQSPTHLIKTRGQQVTLRCSSQSGHNTVSWYQQALGQGPQFIFQYYREEENGRGNFPPRFSGLQFPNYSSELNVNALELDDSALYLCASSLGGGSTEAFFGQGTRLTVV.